A selection of T cell receptor beta chains follows, all from one sample in a study of OX40 agonist ivuxolimab in advanced cancers. Repertoires were generated with immunoSEQ multiplex PCR, while TCRdb's copy carries only in-frame clones and drops some. Of about 82,000 clones listed, 75% to 90% are singletons. The sample consisted of CD4+ or CD8+ T cells sorted from blood, taken in a trial of the OX40 agonist ivuxolimab. The receptors stem from an adult with an advanced solid tumor such as melanoma, head and neck, liver or kidney cancer. Each CDR3 is given with its conserved first and last residue. A D gene is named only where the DNA matches it firmly. The listing skips clone size in some rows; elsewhere it reads once, few, many or a size class.

v_call: TRBV7-9; j_call: TRBJ2-7; clone_size: NA; d_call: NA; cdr3_nt: TGTGCCAGTAACGGCGGCAGCTCCTACGAGCAGTACTTC; cdr3_aa: CASNGGSSYEQYF
v_call: TRBV5-6; j_call: TRBJ1-2; clone_size: NA; d_call: NA; cdr3_nt: TGTGCCAGCAGCCCTTTACTACAATTTAACTATGGCTACACCTTC; cdr3_aa: CASSPLLQFNYGYTF
v_call: TRBV9; j_call: TRBJ1-2; clone_size: NA; d_call: NA; cdr3_nt: TGTGCCAGCAGCGTAGGCCCAGATCCTAACTATGGCTACACCTTC; cdr3_aa: CASSVGPDPNYGYTF
v_call: TRBV9; j_call: TRBJ1-1; clone_size: few; d_call: NA; cdr3_nt: TGTGCCAGCAGCGTAGCTGTGAACACTGAAGCTTTCTTT; cdr3_aa: CASSVAVNTEAFF
v_call: TRBV2; j_call: TRBJ2-1; clone_size: NA; d_call: NA; cdr3_nt: TGTGCCAGCAGTGAATCCGAATACAATGAGCAGTTCTTC; cdr3_aa: CASSESEYNEQFF
v_call: TRBV29-1; j_call: TRBJ1-5; clone_size: NA; d_call: NA; cdr3_nt: TGCAGCGTAGCAGGGTCGGATCAGCCCCAGCATTTT; cdr3_aa: CSVAGSDQPQHF
v_call: TRBV19; j_call: TRBJ2-6; clone_size: NA; d_call: NA; cdr3_nt: TGTGCCAGTAGTATACCAGGGGCCTTCTCTGGGGCCAACGTCCTGACTTTC; cdr3_aa: CASSIPGAFSGANVLTF
v_call: TRBV10-3; j_call: TRBJ1-4; clone_size: NA; d_call: NA; cdr3_nt: TGTGCCATCAGTGGGCAGGGTGATGAAAAACTGTTTTTT; cdr3_aa: CAISGQGDEKLFF
v_call: TRBV5-1; j_call: TRBJ2-7; clone_size: few; d_call: TRBD1; cdr3_nt: TGCGCCAGCAGCTTGGTAAGCCGGACAGGCTACGAGCAGTACTTC; cdr3_aa: CASSLVSRTGYEQYF
v_call: TRBV27; j_call: TRBJ2-1; clone_size: NA; d_call: TRBD2; cdr3_nt: TGTGCCAGCAGTTTTGGCCAGCGGGGTCCCAATGAGCAGTTCTTC; cdr3_aa: CASSFGQRGPNEQFF
v_call: TRBV28; j_call: TRBJ1-2; clone_size: NA; d_call: NA; cdr3_nt: TGTGCCAGCAGTCCGTGGGGCAGGGTCCTTGGCTACACCTTC; cdr3_aa: CASSPWGRVLGYTF
v_call: TRBV7-6; j_call: TRBJ2-5; clone_size: NA; d_call: TRBD2; cdr3_nt: TGTGCCAGCAGCTCCCATAGCGGGGGGTTTAGAGAGACCCAGTACTTC; cdr3_aa: CASSSHSGGFRETQYF
v_call: TRBV19; j_call: TRBJ1-1; clone_size: NA; d_call: NA; cdr3_nt: TGTGCCAGTAGTTTCGGCAGGTCGCTTAACACTGAAGCTTTCTTT; cdr3_aa: CASSFGRSLNTEAFF
v_call: TRBV6-1; j_call: TRBJ1-6; clone_size: NA; d_call: NA; cdr3_nt: TGTGCCAGCAGTGAAGCGCTGGGACGGAATAATTCACCCCTCCACTTT; cdr3_aa: CASSEALGRNNSPLHF